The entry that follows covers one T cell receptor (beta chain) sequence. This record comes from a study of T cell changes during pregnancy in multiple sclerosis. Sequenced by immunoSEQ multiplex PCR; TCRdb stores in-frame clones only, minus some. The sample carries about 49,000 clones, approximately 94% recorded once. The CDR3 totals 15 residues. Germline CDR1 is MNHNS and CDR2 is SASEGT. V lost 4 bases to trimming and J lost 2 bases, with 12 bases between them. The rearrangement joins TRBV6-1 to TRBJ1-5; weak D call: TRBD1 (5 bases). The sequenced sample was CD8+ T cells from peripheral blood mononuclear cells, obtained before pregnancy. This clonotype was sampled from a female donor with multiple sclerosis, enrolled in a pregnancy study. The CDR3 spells CASSAQVRGNQPQHF. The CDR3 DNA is TGTGCCAGCAGTGCACAGGTCCGTGGCAATCAGCCCCAGCATTTT.